Below are 24 T cell receptor beta chains sequenced from a single sample in a study of T cell responses to AZD1222 COVID-19 vaccine. Some clones are missing from TCRdb's copy, which holds only in-frame ones; the method was immunoSEQ multiplex PCR. In the table there are roughly 150,000 clones, approximately 91% of which are singletons. The sequences come from peripheral blood, collected 28 days after the second AZD1222 dose. Source of these receptors: an adult who received the AZD1222 COVID-19 vaccine.

The rearrangement uses TRBV30 and TRBJ1-6, with 9 positions matching TRBD1. This CDR3 is built from 15 residues. CDR1 and CDR2 (germline): GTSNPN, SVGIG (reference sequence). Germline trimming cut 4 bases from V and 6 bases from J; bases unmatched to any gene: 7. CDR3 amino acids: CAWIHDRGVNSPLHF. The CDR3 nucleotides read TGTGCCTGGATCCATGACAGGGGGGTTAATTCACCCCTCCACTTT.

The chain combines TRBV19 with TRBJ1-2; D is possibly TRBD1 (6 bases). This CDR3 is built from 13 residues. V lost 6 bases, J lost 4 bases, and 12 bases lay in between. The germline gives CDR1 LNHDA, CDR2 SQIVND (reference sequence). This CDR3 reads CASSTGLVYGYTF. Written as DNA, the CDR3 is TGTGCCAGTAGCACAGGGCTCGTCTATGGCTACACCTTC.

V usage is TRBV5-5 and J usage is TRBJ1-3; D remains ambiguous. CDR3 length: 14 amino acids. V dropped 4 bases and J dropped 2 bases, with 10 bases sitting between them. The germline CDR1 and CDR2 sequences are SGHKS and YYEKEE (reference sequence). As DNA, the CDR3 is TGTGCCAGCAGCCCCCCTGCAGCTGGAAACACCATATATTTT. Its translation: CASSPPAAGNTIYF.

This sequence joins TRBV7-2 and TRBJ2-3; either TRBD1 or TRBD2 may supply D (5 bases each). The CDR3 sequence is 15 residues long. Looked up from germline, CDR1 is SGHTA and CDR2 is FQGNSA. Trimming stripped 3 bases from V and 3 bases from J, with 13 bases between. The CDR3 region has the DNA TGTGCCAGCAGCTTGGGACCCCGGATGACAGATACGCAGTATTTT. This translates into CASSLGPRMTDTQYF.

This chain uses TRBV5-1 with TRBJ1-2; D is unresolved. This CDR3 spans 15 amino acids. V was shortened by 0 bases and J by 1 base, with 10 bases between the two germline ends. Germline values: CDR1 SGHRS, CDR2 YFSETQ. CDR3 sequence: CASSLGTGSNYGYTF. The CDR3 region has the DNA TGCGCCAGCAGCTTGGGGACGGGGAGTAACTATGGCTACACCTTC.

This clone was picked up a small number of times. The chain is built from TRBV7-3 and TRBJ1-1; D is ambiguous. The CDR3 is made up of 14 amino acids. Germline-derived CDR1 and CDR2 are SGHTA and FQGTGA. The V and J ends lost 5 bases and 3 bases respectively, with 13 bases between them. The chain's CDR3 is CASSPRAWDTEAFF. Written as DNA, the CDR3 is TGTGCCAGCAGCCCCCGAGCCTGGGACACTGAAGCTTTCTTT.

This clone appeared once. The rearrangement links TRBV9 to TRBJ2-7, with 9 bases matching TRBD2. The CDR3 runs 17 residues. The V segment lost 0 bases and the J segment 2 bases; nucleotides outside the gene matches: 9. Germline assignment: CDR1 SGDLS and CDR2 YYNGEE. The CDR3 spells CASSVASRLADTYEQYF. The CDR3 DNA reads TGTGCCAGCAGCGTAGCCTCCCGACTAGCGGATACCTACGAGCAGTACTTC.

The chain links TRBV9 to TRBJ2-7; the D gene is possibly TRBD1 (7 bases). Looked up from germline, CDR1 is SGDLS and CDR2 is YYNGEE. CDR3 size: 12 residues. V lost 7 bases and J 7 bases, leaving 15 bases between the germline ends. CDR3 region: CASGAAGGEQYF. For the CDR3, the DNA is TGTGCCAGCGGGGCAGCAGGGGGGGAGCAGTACTTC. The variable domain in full, with the rest retrieved from reference TRBV9 and TRBJ2-7, is DSGVTQTPKHLITATGQRVTLRCSPRSGDLSVYWYQQSLDQGLQFLIQYYNGEERAKGNILERFSAQQFPDLHSELNLSSLELGDSALYFCASGAAGGEQYFGPGTRLTVT.

The V call is TRBV7-9, the J call TRBJ1-1; D is uncertain. V shed 8 bases and J shed 1 base, with 11 bases lying between them. The CDR3 runs 13 residues. Germline assignment: CDR1 SEHNR and CDR2 FQNEAQ (reference sequence). DNA for the CDR3: TGTGCCAGCTTTAGAGAACCGAACACTGAAGCTTTCTTT. It yields the protein CASFREPNTEAFF.

The rearrangement joins TRBV6-5 to TRBJ2-7; D might be TRBD1 (6 bases). Looked up from germline, CDR1 is MNHEY and CDR2 is SVGAGI. The V gene lost 6 bases and the J gene lost 0 bases, with 12 bases spanning the gap. The CDR3 is 14 amino acids. CDR3 coding DNA: TGTGCCAGCAGCCGGGACAAAACCTCCTACGAGCAGTACTTC. Residues: CASSRDKTSYEQYF.

The sample holds one count of this clone. The chain has TRBV4-3 and TRBJ2-5, with D unclear. This CDR3 region has 17 residues. V was shortened by 0 bases and J by 5 bases, with 19 bases between the two germline ends. CDR1 and CDR2 (germline): LGHNA, YSLEER. In nucleotides, the CDR3 is TGCGCCAGCAGCCAAGACGGACCCTACGGAATTGCGGAGACCCAGTACTTC. It is translated as CASSQDGPYGIAETQYF.

The count of this clone is one. The V and J genes are TRBV5-1 and TRBJ2-2, with unresolved D. The CDR3 is 19 amino acids. V dropped 4 bases and J dropped 5 bases, with 27 bases sitting between them. The germline V gene has CDR1 SGHRS and CDR2 YFSETQ. The CDR3 region is CASSLDWSRDSIRTGELFF. For the CDR3, the DNA is TGCGCCAGCAGCCTCGATTGGTCACGAGACTCCATACGGACCGGGGAGCTGTTTTTT.

The chain combines TRBV29-1 with TRBJ2-2, with D hard to call. Deletions cut 1 base from V and 5 bases from J, with 5 bases between. Per the germline V gene, CDR1 is SQVTM and CDR2 is ANQGSEA. CDR3 length: 12 residues. The DNA of the CDR3 is TGCAGCGTTGAAGGGGGAACCGGGGAGCTGTTTTTT. Protein: CSVEGGTGELFF.

The chain employs TRBV25-1 and TRBJ2-3; 7 bases are shared with TRBD2. CDR1 is MGHDK, CDR2 SYGVNS, per germline. The length of the CDR3 is 15 residues. The J segment lost 5 bases and the V segment lost 2 bases, leaving 7 bases of the junction unmatched. CDR3 nucleotide sequence: TGTGCCAGCAGTGAAATCCGACTAGCTCGAGATACGCAGTATTTT. The encoded protein is CASSEIRLARDTQYF.

The rearrangement uses TRBV30 and TRBJ2-2; 15 positions match TRBD2. The V gene end was trimmed by 3 bases and the J gene end by 4 bases; junction bases not matched to a gene: 6. This CDR3 region has 17 residues. Germline CDR1 is GTSNPN and CDR2 is SVGIG (reference sequence). The CDR3 here is CAWSGLAGGVGTGELFF. CDR3 in DNA: TGTGCCTGGAGCGGACTAGCGGGAGGGGTCGGCACCGGGGAGCTGTTTTTT. Full variable domain (outside the CDR3, taken from reference TRBV30 and TRBJ2-2): SQTIHQWPATLVQPVGSPLSLECTVEGTSNPNLYWYRQAAGRGLQLLFYSVGIGQISSEVPQNLSASRPQDRQFILSSKKLLLSDSGFYLCAWSGLAGGVGTGELFFGEGSRLTVL.

V gene TRBV7-2 combines with J gene TRBJ1-5; 8 nucleotides agree with TRBD1. The CDR3 has 16 amino acids. V was clipped by 5 bases and J by 1 base; unmatched bases: 7. The germline V gene encodes CDR1 SGHTA and CDR2 FQGNSA. The CDR3 DNA reads as TGTGCCAGCAGCCCGCGGACAGGGAGAAGCAATCAGCCCCAGCATTTT. It encodes CASSPRTGRSNQPQHF.

This clone was picked up one time. The V gene is TRBV5-4, the J gene TRBJ2-1; D not resolved. This CDR3 has 16 residues. Trimming left V 4 bases short and J 7 bases short, with 21 bases between. Germline V gives CDR1 SGHNT, CDR2 YYREEE (reference sequence). The CDR3 protein is CASSPRAIKVGNEQFF. Written as DNA, the CDR3 is TGTGCCAGCAGCCCCCGGGCCATAAAGGTGGGGAATGAGCAGTTCTTC.

The chain couples TRBV9 to TRBJ1-5; no clear D. The CDR3 covers 19 residues. Trimming left V 0 bases short and J 0 bases short, with 19 bases between. The germline gives CDR1 SGDLS, CDR2 YYNGEE. The CDR3 spells CASSVVPRRTVYSNQPQHF. In nucleotides, the CDR3 is TGTGCCAGCAGCGTAGTGCCCCGTCGGACGGTCTATAGCAATCAGCCCCAGCATTTT.

V and J are TRBV5-1 and TRBJ2-5; a weak D match, TRBD2 (6 bases). Per the germline V gene, CDR1 is SGHRS and CDR2 is YFSETQ. The CDR3 loop spans 14 amino acids. Deletions cut 0 bases from V and 2 bases from J, with 8 bases between. The CDR3 DNA is TGCGCCAGCAGCTTGGCCGGGGGACAAGAGACCCAGTACTTC. It specifies CASSLAGGQETQYF.

V is TRBV5-1 and J is TRBJ2-5; 7 bases are shared with TRBD2. The CDR3 extends over 14 amino acids. The germline V gene has CDR1 SGHRS and CDR2 YFSETQ. After removal of 1 base from V and 1 base from J, the junction contained 1 base not matched to a gene. The CDR3 nucleotides are TGCGCCAGCAGCTTGACTAGCGCCCAAGAGACCCAGTACTTC. This codes for CASSLTSAQETQYF.

The chain is built from TRBV28 and TRBJ2-5, with 14 bases fitting TRBD2. Germline V lookup: CDR1 MDHEN, CDR2 SYDVKM. The V and J ends lost 4 bases and 5 bases, in that order; junction bases with no gene match: 3. The CDR3 consists of 15 residues. CDR3 sequence reads: CASSSTSGRGETQYF. Written as DNA, the CDR3 is TGTGCCAGCAGTTCGACTAGCGGGAGGGGGGAGACCCAGTACTTC.

This clone was found once. V and J are TRBV5-1 and TRBJ1-1, with D unresolved. In germline, CDR1 is SGHRS, CDR2 YFSETQ. V shed 0 bases and J shed 1 base, with 10 bases lying between them. This CDR3 has 15 residues. In DNA form, the CDR3 reads TGCGCCAGCAGCTTGGTGGGATTGGCGAACACTGAAGCTTTCTTT. Its translation is CASSLVGLANTEAFF.

The chain combines TRBV7-2 with TRBJ1-1; 7 bases line up with TRBD1. V was pared by 3 bases and J by 1 base, with 5 bases of the junction left unmatched. This CDR3 spans 15 amino acids. Germline V gene lookup returns CDR1 SGHTA and CDR2 FQGNSA. The CDR3, as DNA: TGTGCCAGCAGCTTGGATAACAGGGGGAACACTGAAGCTTTCTTT. Translation: CASSLDNRGNTEAFF.

The chain combines TRBV19 with TRBJ2-7; TRBD1 or TRBD2 may be the D gene (7 bases each). There are 17 residues in the CDR3. The germline CDR1 and CDR2 sequences are LNHDA and SQIVND (reference sequence). Trimming shortened V by 6 bases and J by 3 bases, and 24 bases separated the two germline ends. The DNA of the CDR3 is TGTGCCAGTAGCTATTATCCGGGGACAGCGGGACTCTACGAGCAGTACTTC. Translating gives CASSYYPGTAGLYEQYF.